This TCR beta chain originates from a study of blood T cell repertoires in COVID-19. Study overall: Italy, Spain and the United States were the sources of the convalescent and acute COVID-19 samples. Sample material is recorded as cDNA or gDNA derived from T cells, B-cell-depleted T cells, or PBMCs.

Methods used by the authors: Amplified reference gene primers provided the basis for estimating nucleated cell counts. Profiling relied on immunoSEQ multiplex PCR, and the TCRdb table lists in-frame clones only, not all of them. Clone size and the V and J calls come from that table; the DNA yielded D and trimming. The sample carries about 310,000 clones, around 87% recorded once. Sequences were obtained from peripheral blood. The clonotype originates from a woman aged 45-65 years who had recovered from COVID-19.

The CDR3 loop is CASSLPHEEVAGGNTGELFF. The DNA of the CDR3 is TGTGCCAGCAGTTTACCCCACGAGGAAGTTGCGGGAGGGAACACCGGGGAGCTGTTTTTT. This sequence joins TRBV28 and TRBJ2-2; 8 nucleotides match TRBD2. This CDR3 comprises 20 residues. CDR1 is MDHEN and CDR2 is SYDVKM in the germline V gene. The J segment lost 1 base and the V segment lost 2 bases, leaving 15 bases of the junction unmatched.